Listed below are T cell receptor beta chains from one sample, sequenced in a study of early T cells in non-severe SARS-CoV-2 infection. TCRdb re-analysed the 5' RACE reads in MiXCR, keeping a single row per CDR3 protein. The sample has approximately 69,000 distinct CDR3 sequences; over 10% are singletons. The sample here was whole blood, taken at baseline. These receptor sequences come from an adult who was a healthcare worker with PCR-confirmed SARS-CoV-2 infection or an uninfected control (not recorded which). Each CDR3 is given with its conserved first and last residue. Each record gives: clone size, J gene, V gene, D gene, CDR3 protein, CDR3 DNA. D genes are given only for firm matches. Where a row states a size, it is once, few, many or the class of an expanded clone; other rows omit it.

many	TRBJ2-7	TRBV28	.	CASTLGGRPSYEQYF	TGTGCCAGCACCCTGGGGGGCAGGCCCTCATACGAGCAGTACTTC
.	TRBJ1-1	TRBV20-1	.	CSARAPDRNTEAFF	TGCAGTGCTAGAGCCCCTGACAGGAACACTGAAGCTTTCTTT
few	TRBJ2-2	TRBV9	TRBD1	CASSENPDRAAGAGELFF	TGTGCCAGCAGCGAGAACCCGGACAGGGCCGCCGGGGCCGGGGAGCTGTTTTTT
many	TRBJ2-7	TRBV29-1	.	CSVRQSSYEQYF	TGCAGCGTACGACAGAGCTCCTACGAGCAGTACTTC
few	TRBJ2-7	TRBV19	TRBD1	CASRGGTGTYEQYF	TGTGCCAGTAGGGGGGGGACAGGGACCTACGAGCAGTACTTC
few	TRBJ2-2	TRBV4-1	TRBD1	CASSQITGGYTGELFF	TGCGCCAGCAGCCAAATTACAGGGGGGTACACCGGGGAGCTGTTTTTT
.	TRBJ1-1	TRBV5-4	TRBD1	CASRPGQGAVRTEAFF	TGTGCCAGCAGGCCGGGACAGGGAGCGGTTCGAACTGAAGCTTTCTTT
many	TRBJ2-7	TRBV27	TRBD1	CASSDWTGGYEQYF	TGTGCCAGCAGTGACTGGACAGGCGGGTACGAGCAGTACTTC
many	TRBJ2-4	TRBV28	TRBD1	CASGGQVLGAKNIQYF	TGTGCCAGCGGAGGACAGGTGCTTGGAGCCAAAAACATTCAGTACTTC
few	TRBJ1-1	TRBV20-1	.	CSATRPGTEAFF	TGCAGTGCTACTAGGCCAGGCACTGAAGCTTTCTTT
many	TRBJ2-5	TRBV28	.	CASSTSQETQYF	TGTGCCAGCAGTACCTCCCAAGAGACCCAGTACTTC
few	TRBJ1-4	TRBV12-3/TRBV12-4	.	CASSPYGRMEEKLFF	TGTGCCAGCAGCCCATACGGGAGGATGGAAGAAAAACTGTTTTTT
many	TRBJ1-1	TRBV18	.	CASSPQGMGTFF	TGTGCCAGCTCACCACAGGGCATGGGGACTTTCTTT
.	TRBJ1-1	TRBV5-1	.	CASSLDLYTEAFF	TGCGCCAGCAGCCTCGACTTATACACTGAAGCTTTCTTT
few	TRBJ1-1	TRBV28	TRBD1	CASKDRGPLNTEAFF	TGTGCCAGCAAGGACAGGGGTCCCTTAAACACTGAAGCTTTCTTT
.	TRBJ2-1	TRBV14	.	CASSQLTGSSYNEQFF	TGTGCCAGCAGCCAACTGACGGGGAGCTCCTACAATGAGCAGTTCTTC
.	TRBJ2-3	TRBV19	.	CASSIGTALGDTQYF	TGTGCCAGTAGTATAGGGACGGCACTCGGAGATACGCAGTATTTT
many	TRBJ1-1	TRBV7-2	TRBD1	CASSWGQGPLNTEAFF	TGTGCCAGCAGCTGGGGACAGGGTCCCCTGAACACTGAAGCTTTCTTT
few	TRBJ2-2	TRBV7-9	TRBD1	CASRRGKGTGPTDTGELFF	TGTGCCAGCAGGAGGGGGAAAGGGACAGGACCCACGGACACCGGGGAGCTGTTTTTT
few	TRBJ2-3	TRBV9	TRBD2	CASTPQTSPFQKYF	TGTGCCAGCACCCCCCAGACTAGCCCATTTCAAAAGTATTTT
few	TRBJ2-7	TRBV20-1	.	CSTASPSADYEQYF	TGCAGTACAGCCAGCCCCTCGGCGGATTACGAGCAGTACTTC
many	TRBJ2-5	TRBV3-1	TRBD2	CASSRGLRGSPEETQYF	TGTGCCAGCAGCCGCGGCTTGCGGGGGTCCCCCGAGGAGACCCAGTACTTC
few	TRBJ2-2	TRBV7-3	.	CASSAQDSITGELFF	TGTGCCAGCAGCGCCCAGGACAGCATCACCGGGGAGCTGTTTTTT
few	TRBJ1-6	TRBV7-8	.	CASSPAYTNSPLHF	TGTGCCAGCAGCCCCGCATACACTAATTCACCCCTCCACTTT
.	TRBJ1-2	TRBV6-2/TRBV6-3	.	CASSRRGSDGYTF	TGTGCCAGCAGTCGCCGGGGCAGCGACGGCTACACCTTC
few	TRBJ1-1	TRBV5-1	.	CASSLAGAGYTEAFF	TGCGCCAGCAGCTTGGCGGGCGCAGGCTACACTGAAGCTTTCTTT
.	TRBJ1-5	TRBV27	.	CASSLSFGNQPQHF	TGTGCCAGCAGTTTAAGCTTCGGCAATCAGCCCCAGCATTTT
.	TRBJ2-7	TRBV29-1	TRBD1	CSVETGSYEQYF	TGCAGCGTTGAGACAGGGTCGTACGAGCAGTACTTC
few	TRBJ2-1	TRBV28	TRBD2	CASSFPLAGGLNEQFF	TGTGCCAGCAGTTTCCCTCTAGCGGGGGGGCTCAATGAGCAGTTCTTC
.	TRBJ1-1	TRBV4-1	.	CASSQGPLRGTEAFF	TGCGCCAGCAGCCAGGGCCCTCTCAGGGGCACTGAAGCTTTCTTT
many	TRBJ2-5	TRBV20-1	TRBD2	CSARRPSGTRFQETQYF	TGCAGTGCTAGGAGACCTAGCGGGACCCGATTCCAAGAGACCCAGTACTTC
few	TRBJ2-2	TRBV7-8	TRBD1	CASSLPTDRVGRVSTGELFF	TGTGCCAGCAGCTTACCAACTGACAGGGTCGGACGGGTGAGCACCGGGGAGCTGTTTTTT
.	TRBJ1-5	TRBV2	TRBD1	CASSDQGASNQPQHF	TGTGCCAGCAGTGATCAGGGGGCGAGCAATCAGCCCCAGCATTTT
many	TRBJ1-3	TRBV2	.	CASTRGFSGNTIYF	TGTGCCAGCACGCGGGGCTTCTCTGGAAACACCATATATTTT
.	TRBJ1-5	TRBV2	TRBD1	CASSGTGVNQPQHF	TGTGCCAGCAGTGGCACAGGGGTAAATCAGCCCCAGCATTTT
many	TRBJ2-5	TRBV20-1	.	CSAGGRETQYF	TGCAGTGCAGGAGGGCGAGAGACCCAGTACTTC
few	TRBJ2-7	TRBV10-3	.	CAISEDSRVTYEQYF	TGTGCCATCAGTGAGGATAGCCGGGTGACGTACGAGCAGTACTTC
many	TRBJ2-1	TRBV7-6	.	CASSLASEGRHEQFF	TGTGCCAGCAGCTTAGCGTCGGAAGGGCGCCATGAGCAGTTCTTC
many	TRBJ1-1	TRBV12-3/TRBV12-4	.	CASSTQVAATEAFF	TGTGCCAGCAGCACCCAGGTAGCTGCGACTGAAGCTTTCTTT
.	TRBJ2-1	TRBV7-9	TRBD2	CASSPGGANNEQFF	TGTGCCAGCAGCCCGGGGGGGGCGAACAATGAGCAGTTCTTC